A selection of T cell receptor beta chains follows, all from one sample in a study of shared clonotypes between healthy human individuals. Sequencing used immunoSEQ multiplex PCR; TCRdb keeps in-frame clones, though not all of them. The table shows some 2,000,000 clones, with roughly 95% occurring only once. The sequencing sample was made of naive CD4+ T cells sorted from blood. These receptors all come from a man aged 18 to 30 in good health. Both conserved end residues are part of each CDR3. The D gene is left open where the match is weak. Clone size, where shown, is once, few, many, or a class for clones that have expanded.

V gene	CDR3 length	clone size	J gene	D gene	CDR3 DNA	CDR3 protein
TRBV7-9	14	few	TRBJ2-5	TRBD1	TGTGCCAGCAGCCTCGACAGGGGGCTAGAGACCCAGTACTTC	CASSLDRGLETQYF
TRBV27	12	NA	TRBJ2-7	TRBD1	TGTGCCAGCAGGACGACAGGGGGTGAGCAGTACTTC	CASRTTGGEQYF
TRBV11-2	15	NA	TRBJ2-1	NA	TGTGCCAGCAGCTTAGGGGGGCTAGCGGCAAATGAGCAGTTCTTC	CASSLGGLAANEQFF
TRBV2	16	NA	TRBJ2-7	TRBD2	TGTGCCAGCAGTGCCTTAGGCGCGGGGGGGTCCTACGAGCAGTACTTC	CASSALGAGGSYEQYF
TRBV11-2	14	NA	TRBJ2-7	NA	TGTGCCAGCAGCCTTACCCCGGACTTCTACGAGCAGTACTTC	CASSLTPDFYEQYF
TRBV28	17	NA	TRBJ1-1	NA	TGTGCCAGCCCCCGCTCGGGGGGCAGGGGCGAGAACACTGAAGCTTTCTTT	CASPRSGGRGENTEAFF
TRBV29-1	12	NA	TRBJ1-3	NA	TGCAGCGTTGAGGTCCAACGAAACACCATATATTTT	CSVEVQRNTIYF
TRBV4-1	16	NA	TRBJ2-2	NA	TGCGCCAGCAGCCAACCCGGAGGGGGGGAAACCGGGGAGCTGTTTTTT	CASSQPGGGETGELFF
TRBV6-4	13	NA	TRBJ2-4	NA	TGTGCCAGCAGTGAGGACCTCCGGTGGATCCAGTACTTC	CASSEDLRWIQYF
TRBV14	13	NA	TRBJ1-1	NA	TGTGCCAGCAGCCAAGATTTTGACTCTGAAGCTTTCTTT	CASSQDFDSEAFF
TRBV27	14	NA	TRBJ1-6	TRBD1	TGTGCCAGCAGTTTACGGGACAGTAATTCACCCCTCCACTTT	CASSLRDSNSPLHF
TRBV18	16	once	TRBJ2-1	TRBD2	TGTGCCAGCTCACCTTCTGCGGGAGGAGTTTCCAATGAGCAGTTCTTC	CASSPSAGGVSNEQFF
TRBV29-1	13	few	TRBJ2-4	TRBD1	TGCAGCGTTATACAGGGGGGAAAAAACATTCAGTACTTC	CSVIQGGKNIQYF
TRBV18	16	NA	TRBJ1-5	NA	TGTGCCAGCTCACCGCAGGACATTTATAGCAATCAGCCCCAGCATTTT	CASSPQDIYSNQPQHF
TRBV2	17	NA	TRBJ2-2	TRBD2	TGTGCCAGCAGAGGGACTAGCGGGCCGGTGAACACCGGGGAGCTGTTTTTT	CASRGTSGPVNTGELFF
TRBV20-1	11	NA	TRBJ1-1	NA	TGCAGTGCTAGAGTAAATAATGAAGCTTTCTTT	CSARVNNEAFF
TRBV30	13	NA	TRBJ1-5	NA	TGTGCCTGGAACAGCGATAGCAATCAGCCCCAGCATTTT	CAWNSDSNQPQHF
TRBV4-1	13	NA	TRBJ2-3	NA	TGCGCCAGCAGCCAAAGTTGGACAGATACGCAGTATTTT	CASSQSWTDTQYF
TRBV7-9	17	NA	TRBJ1-3	NA	TGTGCCAGCAGCTTAGTTGGGGAAGGTCTTTACGGAAACACCATATATTTT	CASSLVGEGLYGNTIYF
TRBV11-2	14	few	TRBJ1-6	NA	TGTGCCAGCACCCCTCTCCTTTCGGGTTCACCCCTCCACTTT	CASTPLLSGSPLHF
TRBV28	15	NA	TRBJ1-3	TRBD1	TGTGCCAGCAGTGCGCCGGGACAGCTGGGAAACACCATATATTTT	CASSAPGQLGNTIYF
TRBV5-1	15	NA	TRBJ2-2	NA	TGCGCCAGCAGCTTAGGGGGTTTCGACACCGGGGAGCTGTTTTTT	CASSLGGFDTGELFF
TRBV11-2	12	NA	TRBJ2-7	NA	TGTGCCAGCAGCGTTGAGGGCTACGAGCAGTACTTC	CASSVEGYEQYF
TRBV27	15	NA	TRBJ2-7	NA	TGTGCCAGCAGTTTAGCGGGACTTAGGCTTGGGGAGCAGTACTTC	CASSLAGLRLGEQYF
TRBV28	15	NA	TRBJ1-5	TRBD1	TGTGCCAGCAGCGACAGGGGCGCGGGGAATCAGCCCCAGCATTTT	CASSDRGAGNQPQHF
TRBV15	14	NA	TRBJ2-3	TRBD2	TGTGCCACCAGTCGTAGCGGGGGCACAGATACGCAGTATTTT	CATSRSGGTDTQYF
TRBV5-4	14	NA	TRBJ1-2	NA	TGTGCCAGCAGCACGCAGGGACTCGACTATGGCTACACCTTC	CASSTQGLDYGYTF
TRBV7-9	14	NA	TRBJ1-4	NA	TGTGCCAGCAGCCACCCGACGCTGGGGGAAAAACTGTTTTTT	CASSHPTLGEKLFF
TRBV18	15	NA	TRBJ1-2	TRBD1	TGTGCCAGCTCAACAGACAGGGGGCGGAACTATGGCTACACCTTC	CASSTDRGRNYGYTF
TRBV11-2	19	NA	TRBJ2-7	TRBD2	TGTGCCAGCAGCTTAGTGGAGGCTAGCGGGAGAATCTCCTCCTACGAGCAGTACTTC	CASSLVEASGRISSYEQYF
TRBV5-4	13	once	TRBJ2-1	NA	TGTGCCAGCAGGGTGCAGGGTGAGAATGAGCAGTTCTTC	CASRVQGENEQFF
TRBV6-1	14	NA	TRBJ2-7	TRBD1	TGTGCCAGCAGTGACCGGGACAGGGCGAACGAGCAGTACTTC	CASSDRDRANEQYF
TRBV5-4	15	NA	TRBJ2-5	NA	TGTGCCAGCAGCCCCCCATTTGGCAAGATGGGGACCCAGTACTTC	CASSPPFGKMGTQYF
TRBV4-2	18	NA	TRBJ2-5	TRBD2	TGTGCCAGCAGCCACGCCCCGAGGACTAGCGGGGGGCAAGAGACCCAGTACTTC	CASSHAPRTSGGQETQYF
TRBV6-5	13	few	TRBJ1-6	NA	TGTGCCAGCAGTCAACGGGCTAATTCACCCCTCCACTTT	CASSQRANSPLHF
TRBV25-1	13	NA	TRBJ2-1	NA	TGTGCCAGCAGTGCACTCATGAGCGATGAGCAGTTCTTC	CASSALMSDEQFF
TRBV25-1	14	NA	TRBJ2-1	NA	TGTGCCAGCAGTAACCCGCCGTCCTACAATGAGCAGTTCTTC	CASSNPPSYNEQFF
TRBV28	15	NA	TRBJ2-7	TRBD1	TGTGCCAGCAGTTCCCTGGGACAGGGGTCCTACGAGCAGTACTTC	CASSSLGQGSYEQYF
TRBV20-1	11	NA	TRBJ2-7	NA	TGCAGTGCTAGAGAAGCTTACGAGCAGTACTTC	CSAREAYEQYF
TRBV4-2	18	NA	TRBJ2-3	TRBD2	TGTGCCAGCAGCAAAAGGACTAGCGGGGGGGCAGGATCGGATACGCAGTATTTT	CASSKRTSGGAGSDTQYF
TRBV28	15	NA	TRBJ1-2	NA	TGTGCCAGCAGTCCCGCCGGGACCAACTACTATGGCTACACCTTC	CASSPAGTNYYGYTF
TRBV10-3	14	NA	TRBJ1-1	TRBD1	TGTGCCATCAGTGAGGACAGGGGGGTCACTGAAGCTTTCTTT	CAISEDRGVTEAFF
TRBV6-1	12	NA	TRBJ2-3	NA	TGTGCCAGCAGTAAGGGGACAGATACGCAGTATTTT	CASSKGTDTQYF
TRBV6-6	13	NA	TRBJ1-2	NA	TGTGCCAGCAGTTACGACAGTAACTATGGCTACACCTTC	CASSYDSNYGYTF
TRBV7-2	15	NA	TRBJ2-1	TRBD2	TGTGCCAGCAGCTCGGGACTAGCGGGAGAGGGGAAGCAGTTCTTC	CASSSGLAGEGKQFF
TRBV30	13	NA	TRBJ2-7	NA	TGTGCCTGGAGTGTTGGGCGCCACTACGAGCAGTACTTC	CAWSVGRHYEQYF
TRBV5-6	17	NA	TRBJ2-5	TRBD2	TGTGCCAGCAGCTTGGGGACTAGCTCCTTGGAGCAAGAGACCCAGTACTTC	CASSLGTSSLEQETQYF
TRBV29-1	14	once	TRBJ2-7	TRBD1	TGCAGCGCCGCCCGGGACAGGGGGTTGTACGAGCAGTACTTC	CSAARDRGLYEQYF
TRBV6-1	16	NA	TRBJ2-1	TRBD2	TGTGCCAGCAGTGCCGGGGCGACTAGCGGGGTCTGGATGGCGTTCTTC	CASSAGATSGVWMAFF
TRBV7-2	14	NA	TRBJ1-1	NA	TGTGCCAGCAGCCTGTTGTTCGGGGAGGCTGAAGCTTTCTTT	CASSLLFGEAEAFF
TRBV19	17	NA	TRBJ2-2	TRBD2	TGTGCCAGTAGTATGACTAGCGGGATGTGGAACACCGGGGAGCTGTTTTTT	CASSMTSGMWNTGELFF
TRBV11-2	15	NA	TRBJ1-6	TRBD1	TGTGCCAGCAGCTTTGGACAGGGTGACAATTCACCCCTCCACTTT	CASSFGQGDNSPLHF